These 15 T cell receptor beta chains came from one sample sequenced in a study of control samples from healthy donors and cancer patients. Repertoires were generated with immunoSEQ multiplex PCR, while TCRdb's copy carries only in-frame clones and drops some. The profile shows 150,000 to 200,000 clones, around 89% of them singletons. Sequencing was carried out using blood. These receptors were obtained from a woman aged 45-59 years in good health.

The chain couples TRBV7-2 to TRBJ2-1; possible D gene TRBD1, 6 bases. V was cut by 1 base and J by 2 bases, with 12 bases left in between. Germline lookup yields CDR1 SGHTA and CDR2 FQGNSA. The CDR3 runs to 16 residues. The CDR3 DNA reads TGTGCCAGCAGCTTAGTTTCAGGGGAAACCTACAATGAGCAGTTCTTC. Translating gives CASSLVSGETYNEQFF.

This clone appeared once. The V call is TRBV4-3, the J call TRBJ2-2, with unresolved D. With 7 bases removed from V and 2 bases from J, the gap between germline ends came to 8 bases. Germline CDR1 and CDR2: LGHNA and YSLEER. The CDR3 consists of 13 residues. CDR3 region: CASTMGNTGELFF. The CDR3 nucleotides read TGCGCCAGCACCATGGGCAACACCGGGGAGCTGTTTTTT.

The V gene is TRBV5-5, the J gene TRBJ1-1; 7 nucleotides line up with TRBD1. The CDR3 loop spans 16 amino acids. Germline V gene lookup returns CDR1 SGHKS and CDR2 YYEKEE (reference sequence). The V and J ends lost 0 bases and 9 bases, in that order; junction bases with no gene match: 14. CDR3 nucleotide sequence: TGTGCCAGCAGCTTGGGCCAGGGGGTAAGGTTCCGTCAAGCTTTCTTT. Amino acids: CASSLGQGVRFRQAFF.

A remark on this clone: This sample includes further DNA sequences coding for the same CDR3. The rearrangement uses TRBV19 and TRBJ2-5; D perhaps matches TRBD1 (6 bases). V lost 2 bases to trimming and J lost 3 bases, with 10 bases between them. The V gene's germline CDR1 is LNHDA and CDR2 SQIVND (reference sequence). The CDR3 has 14 residues. In DNA form, the CDR3 reads TGTGCCAGTAGTATACAAAGGGGGAAAGAGACCCAGTACTTC. Its translation is CASSIQRGKETQYF.

The chain couples TRBV19 to TRBJ2-3; 9 bases line up with TRBD2. Germline V CDR1 and CDR2: LNHDA, SQIVND (reference sequence). There are 16 residues in the CDR3. Unmatched junction bases numbered 12, after V lost 5 bases and J lost 6 bases. Written as DNA, the CDR3 is TGTGCCAGTAGTCCAGAGGCGGGGGGGCCGGTTGATACGCAGTATTTT. It translates to CASSPEAGGPVDTQYF. Together with reference TRBV19 and TRBJ2-3, the CDR3 gives the full variable domain: DGGITQSPKYLFRKEGQNVTLSCEQNLNHDAMYWYRQDPGQGLRLIYYSQIVNDFQKGDIAEGYSVSREKKESFPLTVTSAQKNPTAFYLCASSPEAGGPVDTQYFGPGTRLTVL.

The chain links TRBV9 to TRBJ2-7; 8 nucleotides line up with TRBD2. This CDR3 comprises 14 residues. V trimming: 0 bases; J trimming: 3 bases; junction bases outside the gene matches: 2. The germline V gene encodes CDR1 SGDLS and CDR2 YYNGEE. The CDR3 here is CASSVGTSIYEQYF. CDR3 bases: TGTGCCAGCAGCGTAGGGACTAGCATCTACGAGCAGTACTTC.

The V call is TRBV14, the J call TRBJ1-5; D unresolved. The germline gives CDR1 SGHDN, CDR2 FVKESK. The ends were cut back, 4 bases at V and 3 bases at J, with 13 bases in the middle. The CDR3 has 15 amino acids. The CDR3 bases are TGTGCCAGCAGCCCGCTCGGACCGCACAATCAGCCCCAGCATTTT. This gives the protein CASSPLGPHNQPQHF. The full variable domain, rest sourced from reference TRBV14 and TRBJ1-5, is EAGVTQFPSHSVIEKGQTVTLRCDPISGHDNLYWYRRVMGKEIKFLLHFVKESKQDESGMPNNRFLAERTGGTYSTLKVQPAELEDSGVYFCASSPLGPHNQPQHFGDGTRLSIL.

The chain couples TRBV11-3 to TRBJ2-1, with D perhaps given as TRBD1 or TRBD2 (5 bases each). Germline lookup yields CDR1 SGHNT and CDR2 YENEEA. The CDR3 is 15 residues long. V was cut by 3 bases and J by 2 bases, with 11 bases left in between. CDR3 DNA: TGTGCCAGCAGCTTCCGGGGCGCTCCCTACAATGAGCAGTTCTTC. It specifies CASSFRGAPYNEQFF.

This chain links TRBV3-1 (or the pseudogene TRBV3-2) with TRBJ1-6, with D perhaps matching TRBD1 (6 bases). Germline CDR1 LGHDT, CDR2 YNNKEL (reference sequence). Trimming removed 1 base at V and 13 bases at J, with 14 bases between. CDR3 length: 14 residues. CDR3 loop: CASSQGTALGPLHF. The CDR3 nucleotides are TGTGCCAGCAGCCAAGGGACAGCTCTCGGGCCCCTCCACTTT.

This clone was recorded once. V is TRBV4-3 and J is TRBJ1-2; 11 bases fit TRBD1. From germline, CDR1 is LGHNA and CDR2 YSLEER. V dropped 4 bases and J dropped 1; count of bases not matched to a gene: 8. The length of the CDR3 is 17 residues. The CDR3 here is CASSRGQGAQGNYGYTF. CDR3 DNA: TGCGCCAGCAGCCGCGGACAGGGGGCGCAGGGTAACTATGGCTACACCTTC.

The V call is TRBV6-5, the J call TRBJ2-7; 9 bases agree with TRBD2. The CDR3 sequence is 14 residues long. The J segment lost 6 bases and the V segment lost 10 bases, leaving 13 bases of the junction unmatched. Per the germline V gene, CDR1 is MNHEY and CDR2 is SVGAGI. This CDR3 is CATLRGAGGGEQYF. The CDR3 bases are TGTGCCACCCTCAGAGGAGCGGGAGGTGGCGAGCAGTACTTC.

This chain links TRBV2 with TRBJ2-3; D is possibly TRBD2 (6 bases). Germline-derived CDR1 and CDR2 are SNHLY and FYNNEI. Trimming cost V 5 bases and J 1 base, with 7 bases left between them. The CDR3 extends over 13 amino acids. This CDR3 is CASSPGGTDTQYF. The CDR3 DNA reads as TGTGCCAGCAGTCCGGGGGGCACAGATACGCAGTATTTT.

The CDR3 DNA is TGTGCCAGCAGCTTGGCAGAGAAGTTAGCCAAAAACATTCAGTACTTC. Translation: CASSLAEKLAKNIQYF. The chain combines TRBV5-6 with TRBJ2-4; D not certain. Per germline, CDR1 SGHDT and CDR2 YYEEEE. The length of the CDR3 is 16 residues. The ends were cut back, 0 bases at V and 0 bases at J, with 10 bases in the middle. Looking up the rest from reference TRBV5-6 and TRBJ2-4 gives the full variable domain: DAGVTQSPTHLIKTRGQQVTLRCSPKSGHDTVSWYQQALGQGPQFIFQYYEEEERQRGNFPDRFSGHQFPNYSSELNVNALLLGDSALYLCASSLAEKLAKNIQYFGAGTRLSVL.

The CDR3 DNA sequence: TGTGCCAGCAGCGTAAGTGCTGGGGACACCGGGGAGCTGTTTTTT. It specifies CASSVSAGDTGELFF. This chain uses TRBV9 with TRBJ2-2; no definite D call. This CDR3 contains 15 residues. V lost 1 base and J 3 bases, leaving 10 bases between the germline ends. Per germline, CDR1 SGDLS and CDR2 YYNGEE.

This chain uses TRBV15 with TRBJ1-5; 8 bases match TRBD1. The germline CDR1 and CDR2 sequences are LNHNV and YYDKDF (reference sequence). With 3 bases clipped from V and 7 bases from J, the junction kept 8 bases outside the gene matches. This CDR3 spans 15 amino acids. The chain's CDR3 is CATSRETGGEQPQHF. The CDR3 coding sequence is TGTGCCACCAGCAGGGAAACAGGGGGAGAGCAGCCCCAGCATTTT.